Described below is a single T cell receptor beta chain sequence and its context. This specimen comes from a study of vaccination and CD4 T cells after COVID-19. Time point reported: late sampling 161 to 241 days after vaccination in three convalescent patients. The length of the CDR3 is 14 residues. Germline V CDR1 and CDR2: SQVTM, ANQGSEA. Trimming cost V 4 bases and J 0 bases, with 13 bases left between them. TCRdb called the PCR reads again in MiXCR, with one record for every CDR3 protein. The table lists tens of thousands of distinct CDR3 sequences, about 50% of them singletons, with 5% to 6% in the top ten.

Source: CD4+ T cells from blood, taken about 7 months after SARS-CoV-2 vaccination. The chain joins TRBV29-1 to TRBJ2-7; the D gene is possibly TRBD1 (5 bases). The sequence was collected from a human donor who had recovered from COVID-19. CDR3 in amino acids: CSVALSTDSYEQYF. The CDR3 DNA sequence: TGCAGCGTTGCCTTATCGACAGACTCCTACGAGCAGTACTTC.